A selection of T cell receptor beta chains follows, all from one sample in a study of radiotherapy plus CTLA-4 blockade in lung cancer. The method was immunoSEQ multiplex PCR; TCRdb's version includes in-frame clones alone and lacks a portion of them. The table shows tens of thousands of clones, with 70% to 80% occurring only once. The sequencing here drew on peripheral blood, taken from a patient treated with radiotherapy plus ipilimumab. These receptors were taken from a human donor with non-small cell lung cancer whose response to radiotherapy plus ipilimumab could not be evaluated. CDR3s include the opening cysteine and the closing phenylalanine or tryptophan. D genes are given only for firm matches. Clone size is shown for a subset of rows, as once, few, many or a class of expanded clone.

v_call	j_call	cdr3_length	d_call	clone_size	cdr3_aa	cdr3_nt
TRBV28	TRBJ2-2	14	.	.	CASTPGMNTGELFF	TGTGCCAGCACCCCGGGAATGAACACCGGGGAGCTGTTTTTT
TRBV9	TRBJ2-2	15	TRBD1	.	CASSARQGSTGELFF	TGTGCCAGCAGCGCCAGACAGGGGAGCACCGGGGAGCTGTTTTTT
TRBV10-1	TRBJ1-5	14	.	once	CGEGLNSSNQPQHF	TGCGGGGAGGGGTTGAATTCGAGCAATCAGCCCCAGCATTTT
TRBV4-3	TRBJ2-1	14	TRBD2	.	CASSQERGAWEQFF	TGCGCCAGCAGCCAGGAGCGGGGGGCCTGGGAGCAGTTCTTC
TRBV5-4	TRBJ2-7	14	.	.	CASSPSGWAYEQYF	TGTGCCAGCAGCCCCTCGGGGTGGGCTTACGAGCAGTACTTC
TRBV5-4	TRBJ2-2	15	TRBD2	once	CASSSLGGDTGELFF	TGTGCCAGCAGCTCATTGGGGGGGGACACCGGGGAGCTGTTTTTT
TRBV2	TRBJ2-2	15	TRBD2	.	CASRALAGGTGELFF	TGTGCCAGCAGAGCCTTAGCGGGAGGGACCGGGGAGCTGTTTTTT
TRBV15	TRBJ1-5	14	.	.	CATTRGGSNQPQHF	TGTGCCACCACCCGCGGGGGCAGCAATCAGCCCCAGCATTTT
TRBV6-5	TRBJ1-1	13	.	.	CASITGMFGEAFF	TGTGCCAGCATCACGGGTATGTTTGGTGAAGCTTTCTTT
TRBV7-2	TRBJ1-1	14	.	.	CASSLVATATEAFF	TGTGCCAGCAGCTTAGTCGCGACAGCCACTGAAGCTTTCTTT
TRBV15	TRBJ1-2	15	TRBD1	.	CATSPRTGGAGGYTF	TGTGCCACCAGCCCCCGGACAGGGGGCGCAGGGGGCTACACCTTC
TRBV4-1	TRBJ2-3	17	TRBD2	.	CASSQGGAGGGTDTQYF	TGCGCCAGCAGCCAAGGGGGAGCGGGAGGGGGCACAGATACGCAGTATTTT
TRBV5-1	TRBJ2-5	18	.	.	CASSLGPGMSGWQETQYF	TGCGCCAGCAGCTTGGGTCCCGGAATGAGCGGGTGGCAAGAGACCCAGTACTTC
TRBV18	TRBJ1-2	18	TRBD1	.	CASSPRTGGRVLNYGYTF	TGTGCCAGCTCACCAAGGACAGGGGGCAGAGTTTTGAACTATGGCTACACCTTC
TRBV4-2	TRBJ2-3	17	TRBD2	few	CASSPRTSGGASDTQYF	TGTGCCAGCAGCCCCCGGACTAGCGGGGGGGCATCAGATACGCAGTATTTT
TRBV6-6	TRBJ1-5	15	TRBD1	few	CASSYEGTANQPQHF	TGTGCCAGCAGTTACGAAGGGACAGCTAATCAGCCCCAGCATTTT
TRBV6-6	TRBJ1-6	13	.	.	CASSSSQVSPLHF	TGTGCCAGCAGTTCCTCTCAGGTTTCACCCCTCCACTTT
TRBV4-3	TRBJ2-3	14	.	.	CASSQHTSTDTQYF	TGCGCCAGCAGCCAACACACCAGCACAGATACGCAGTATTTT
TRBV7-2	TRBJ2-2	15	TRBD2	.	CASSRLADNTGELFF	TGTGCCAGCAGCCGACTAGCCGACAACACCGGGGAGCTGTTTTTT
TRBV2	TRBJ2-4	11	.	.	CASTRGTPQYF	TGTGCCAGCACCCGAGGGACTCCTCAGTACTTC
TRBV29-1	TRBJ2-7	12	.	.	CSAAPQGNEQYF	TGCAGCGCAGCCCCACAGGGTAACGAGCAGTACTTC
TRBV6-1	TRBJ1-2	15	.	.	CASRRTGQANYGYTF	TGTGCCAGCAGACGAACAGGGCAAGCTAACTATGGCTACACCTTC